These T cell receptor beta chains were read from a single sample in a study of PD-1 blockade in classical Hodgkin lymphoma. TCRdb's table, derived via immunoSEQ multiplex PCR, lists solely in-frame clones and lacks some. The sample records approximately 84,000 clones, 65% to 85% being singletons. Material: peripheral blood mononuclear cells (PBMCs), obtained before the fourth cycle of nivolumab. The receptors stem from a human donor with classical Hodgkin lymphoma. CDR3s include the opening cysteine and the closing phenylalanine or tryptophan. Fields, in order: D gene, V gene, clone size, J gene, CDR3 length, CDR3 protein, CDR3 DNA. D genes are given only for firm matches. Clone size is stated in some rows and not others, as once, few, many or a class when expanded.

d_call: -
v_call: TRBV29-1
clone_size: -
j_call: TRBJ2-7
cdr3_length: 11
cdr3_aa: CSVEVGYEQYF
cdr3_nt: TGCAGCGTTGAGGTGGGGTACGAGCAGTACTTC

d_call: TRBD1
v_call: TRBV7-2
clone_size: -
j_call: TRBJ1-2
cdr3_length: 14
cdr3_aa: CASSDRGLYYGYTF
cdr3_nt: TGTGCCAGCAGCGACAGGGGGTTGTACTATGGCTACACCTTC

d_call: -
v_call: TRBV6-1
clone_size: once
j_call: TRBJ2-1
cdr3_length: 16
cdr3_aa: CASSDQGGRSYNEQFF
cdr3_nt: TGTGCCAGCAGTGATCAGGGGGGGAGGTCCTACAATGAGCAGTTCTTC

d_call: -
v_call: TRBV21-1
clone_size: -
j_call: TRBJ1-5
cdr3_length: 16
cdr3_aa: CASSTPLGGPHQPQHF
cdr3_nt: TGTGCCAGCAGCACACCCCTGGGGGGTCCCCATCAGCCCCAGCATTTT

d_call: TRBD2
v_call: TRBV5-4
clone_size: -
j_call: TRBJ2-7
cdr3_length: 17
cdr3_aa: CASSLGGGGLPHYEQYF
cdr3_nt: TGTGCCAGCAGCTTGGGGGGTGGGGGACTACCTCACTACGAGCAGTACTTC

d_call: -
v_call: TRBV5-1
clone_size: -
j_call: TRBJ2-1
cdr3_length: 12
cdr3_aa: CASSGTFDEQFF
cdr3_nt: TGCGCCAGCAGCGGGACTTTCGATGAGCAGTTCTTC

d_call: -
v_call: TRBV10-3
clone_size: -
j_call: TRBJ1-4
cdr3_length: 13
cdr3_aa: CAIAKGGAEKLFF
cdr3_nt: TGTGCCATCGCGAAGGGGGGAGCCGAAAAACTGTTTTTT

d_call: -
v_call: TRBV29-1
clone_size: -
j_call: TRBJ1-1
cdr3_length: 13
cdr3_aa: CSVERQPNTEAFF
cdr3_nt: TGCAGCGTTGAAAGACAACCCAACACTGAAGCTTTCTTT

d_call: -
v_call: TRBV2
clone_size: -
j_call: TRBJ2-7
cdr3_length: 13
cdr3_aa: CASSRGANGEQYF
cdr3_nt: TGTGCCAGCAGTCGCGGGGCTAATGGCGAGCAGTACTTC

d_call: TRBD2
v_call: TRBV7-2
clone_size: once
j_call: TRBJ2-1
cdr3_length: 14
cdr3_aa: CASYRTSGYNEQFF
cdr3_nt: TGTGCCAGCTACAGGACTAGCGGATACAATGAGCAGTTCTTC

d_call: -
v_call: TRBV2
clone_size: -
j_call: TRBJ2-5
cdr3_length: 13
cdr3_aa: CASSVLGVETQYF
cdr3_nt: TGTGCCAGCAGTGTGTTAGGCGTGGAGACCCAGTACTTC

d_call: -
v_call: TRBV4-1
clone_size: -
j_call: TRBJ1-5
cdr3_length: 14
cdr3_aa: CASSQDDRAKPQHF
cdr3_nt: TGCGCCAGCAGCCAAGACGACAGAGCGAAGCCCCAGCATTTT

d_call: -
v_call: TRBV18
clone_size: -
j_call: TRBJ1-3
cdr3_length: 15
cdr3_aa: CASSPAFPSGNTIYF
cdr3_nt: TGTGCCAGCTCACCGGCATTCCCCTCTGGAAACACCATATATTTT

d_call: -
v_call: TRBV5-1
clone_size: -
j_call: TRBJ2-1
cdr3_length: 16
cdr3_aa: CASSPTAGSSYNEQFF
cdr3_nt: TGCGCCAGCAGCCCGACGGCGGGGAGCTCCTACAATGAGCAGTTCTTC

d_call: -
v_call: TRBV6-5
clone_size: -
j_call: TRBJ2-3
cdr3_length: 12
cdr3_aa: CASSSAGDTQYF
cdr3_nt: TGTGCCAGCAGTTCGGCAGGAGATACGCAGTATTTT

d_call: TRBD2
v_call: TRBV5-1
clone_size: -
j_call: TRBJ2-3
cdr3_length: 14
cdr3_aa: CASTGLAATDTQYF
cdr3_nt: TGCGCCAGCACCGGACTAGCGGCCACAGATACGCAGTATTTT

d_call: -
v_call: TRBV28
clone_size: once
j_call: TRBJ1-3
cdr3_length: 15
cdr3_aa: CASSVGGISGNTIYF
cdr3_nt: TGTGCCAGCAGTGTGGGGGGAATCTCTGGAAACACCATATATTTT

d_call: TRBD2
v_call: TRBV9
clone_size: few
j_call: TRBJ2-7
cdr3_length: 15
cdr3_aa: CASSVGTSGSHEQYF
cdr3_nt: TGTGCCAGCAGCGTAGGGACTAGCGGGAGCCACGAGCAGTACTTC

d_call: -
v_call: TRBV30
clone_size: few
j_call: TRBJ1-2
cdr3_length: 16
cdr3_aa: CAWSGPRGRKEGGYTF
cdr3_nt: TGTGCCTGGAGTGGACCCCGTGGCAGGAAGGAAGGTGGCTACACCTTC

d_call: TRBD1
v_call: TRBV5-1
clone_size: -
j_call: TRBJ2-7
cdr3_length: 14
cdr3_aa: CASSLAGTDYEQYF
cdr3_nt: TGCGCCAGCAGCTTGGCCGGGACAGACTACGAGCAGTACTTC

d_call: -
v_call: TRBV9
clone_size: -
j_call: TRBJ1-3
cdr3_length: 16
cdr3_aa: CASSLGGTNSGNTIYF
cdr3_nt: TGTGCCAGCTCTTTGGGAGGGACCAACTCTGGAAACACCATATATTTT

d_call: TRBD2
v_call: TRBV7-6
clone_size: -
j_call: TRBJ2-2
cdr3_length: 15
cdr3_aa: CASSSNWGGTGELFF
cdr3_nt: TGTGCCAGCAGCTCAAATTGGGGGGGGACCGGGGAGCTGTTTTTT

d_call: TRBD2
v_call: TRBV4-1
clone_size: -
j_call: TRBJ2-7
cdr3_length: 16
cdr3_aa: CASSQEWTAGGYEQYF
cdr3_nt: TGCGCCAGCAGCCAAGAATGGACCGCGGGGGGCTACGAGCAGTACTTC

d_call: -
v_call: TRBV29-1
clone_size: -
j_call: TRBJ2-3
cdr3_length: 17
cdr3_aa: CSVARPGRTSSTDTQYF
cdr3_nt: TGCAGCGTAGCTCGCCCGGGACGGACTTCCAGCACAGATACGCAGTATTTT

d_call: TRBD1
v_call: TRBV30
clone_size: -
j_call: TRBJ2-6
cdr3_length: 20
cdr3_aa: CAWSAGTGTYPSSGANVLTF
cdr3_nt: TGTGCCTGGAGTGCCGGGACAGGGACTTATCCAAGCTCTGGGGCCAACGTCCTGACTTTC

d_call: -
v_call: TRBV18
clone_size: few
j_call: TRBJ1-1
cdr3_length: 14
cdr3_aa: CASSRATVNTEAFF
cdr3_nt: TGTGCCAGCTCACGCGCGACAGTGAACACTGAAGCTTTCTTT

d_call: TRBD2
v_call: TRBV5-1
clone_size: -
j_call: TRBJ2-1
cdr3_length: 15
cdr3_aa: CASSLLAGAYNEQFF
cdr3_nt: TGCGCCAGCAGCCTGCTAGCGGGAGCCTACAATGAGCAGTTCTTC

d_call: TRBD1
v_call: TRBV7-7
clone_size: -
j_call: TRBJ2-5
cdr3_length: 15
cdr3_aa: CASSFGPTGKETQYF
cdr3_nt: TGTGCCAGCAGCTTTGGGCCGACAGGGAAGGAGACCCAGTACTTC